The entry that follows covers one T cell receptor beta chain sequence. Profiling relied on immunoSEQ multiplex PCR, and the TCRdb table lists in-frame clones only, not all of them. This sample has some 68,000 clones; roughly 88% occur once, and the top ten carry roughly 2.8%. The data derive from a study of T cells after somatic rescue of genetic block. Germline V gene lookup returns CDR1 MNHEY and CDR2 SMNVEV (reference sequence). Trimming stripped 2 bases from V and 4 bases from J, with 12 bases between. CDR3 length equals 15 residues. This sequence was found in a man aged 25-45 years. The sample comprised peripheral blood mononuclear cells (PBMCs). The V gene is TRBV27, the J gene TRBJ1-5; D is unresolved. The CDR3 nucleotides read TGTGCCAGCAGTTTAAGGTGGCTGGGTAATCAGCCCCAGCATTTT. This encodes CASSLRWLGNQPQHF.